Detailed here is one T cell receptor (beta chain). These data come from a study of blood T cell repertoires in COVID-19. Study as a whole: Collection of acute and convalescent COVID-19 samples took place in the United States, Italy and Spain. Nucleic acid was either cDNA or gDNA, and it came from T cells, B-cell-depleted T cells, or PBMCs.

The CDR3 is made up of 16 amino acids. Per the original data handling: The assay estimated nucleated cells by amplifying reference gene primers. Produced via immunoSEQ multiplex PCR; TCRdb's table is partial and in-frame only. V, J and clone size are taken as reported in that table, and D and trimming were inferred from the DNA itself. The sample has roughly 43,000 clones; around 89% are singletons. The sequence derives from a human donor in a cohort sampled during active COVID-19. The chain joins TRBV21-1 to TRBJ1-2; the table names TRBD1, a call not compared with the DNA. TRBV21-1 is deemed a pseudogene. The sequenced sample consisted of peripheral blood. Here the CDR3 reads CASSKIPRDRDYGYTF. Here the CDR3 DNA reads TGTGCCAGCAGCAAAATCCCCCGGGACAGGGACTATGGCTACACCTTC.